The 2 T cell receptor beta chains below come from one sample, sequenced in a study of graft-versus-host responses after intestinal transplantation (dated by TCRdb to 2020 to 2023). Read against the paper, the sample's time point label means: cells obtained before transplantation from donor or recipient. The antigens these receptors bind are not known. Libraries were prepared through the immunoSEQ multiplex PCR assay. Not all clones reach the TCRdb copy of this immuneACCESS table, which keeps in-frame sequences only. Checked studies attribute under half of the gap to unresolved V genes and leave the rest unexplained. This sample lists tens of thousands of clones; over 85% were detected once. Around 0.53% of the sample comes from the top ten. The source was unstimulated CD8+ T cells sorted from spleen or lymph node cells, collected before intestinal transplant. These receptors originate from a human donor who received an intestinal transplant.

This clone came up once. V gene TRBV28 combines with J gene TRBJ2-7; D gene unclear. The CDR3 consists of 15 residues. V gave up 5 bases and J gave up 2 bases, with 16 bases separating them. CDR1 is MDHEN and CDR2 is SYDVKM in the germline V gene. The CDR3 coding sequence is TGTGCCAGCAGTCTCACACCCGCTCTCGCCTACGAGCAGTACTTC. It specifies CASSLTPALAYEQYF.

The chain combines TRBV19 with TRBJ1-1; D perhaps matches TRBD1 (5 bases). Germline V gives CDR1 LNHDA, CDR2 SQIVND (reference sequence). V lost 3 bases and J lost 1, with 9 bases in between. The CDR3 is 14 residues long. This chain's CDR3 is CASSILGTNTEAFF. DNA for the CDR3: TGTGCCAGTAGTATTCTGGGGACGAACACTGAAGCTTTCTTT.